Sequencing of this TCR beta chain was carried out in a study of cytomegalovirus exposure and HLA in healthy donors. Findings of the study overall: With DRB1 most and HLA-C fewest, TCR association rates differed between HLA loci in a later analysis. Later genetic work tied a missense DCLRE1C variant to beta-chain V and J trimming. Relative to the roughly 690-donor mean, N-insertions were reportedly fewer in an Asian-associated ancestry cluster in a later analysis.

As to this clone: The antigen remains undetermined.

This CDR3 contains 14 residues. Germline V gene data show CDR1 as LGHNA and CDR2 as YSLEER. J gave up 5 bases and V 1 base, and 1 base lay outside the gene matches. A multiplex PCR was run with 60 Vbeta primers and 13 Jbeta primers. TCRdb's table, derived via immunoSEQ multiplex PCR, lists solely in-frame clones and lacks some. The sample includes roughly 170,000 clones, 75% to 85% of them seen just once. The clonotype was recovered from a boy aged 5-17 years in good health and CMV-seronegative. The material sequenced was PBMCs. The V call is TRBV4-3, the J call TRBJ2-1; 8 bases are a match to TRBD2. The CDR3 DNA reads as TGCGCCAGCAGCCAAGCGGGAGGGAACAATGAGCAGTTCTTC. Translated: CASSQAGGNNEQFF.